These 17 T cell receptor beta chains came from one sample sequenced in a study of Graves' ophthalmopathy and Graves' hyperthyroidism. TCR beta CDR3 regions were amplified from RNA transcripts. RT-PCR in the first round used HTBI primers; a second-round multiplex PCR followed. Each CDR3 protein is one row after TCRdb ran MiXCR on the multiplex PCR reads. The sample lists about 220,000 distinct CDR3 sequences, about 22% occurring once. The sequenced sample was peripheral blood. The receptors were gathered from a woman between 45 and 60 years old with Graves' ophthalmopathy.

The gene calls are TRBV4-1 and TRBJ2-6; no reliable D call. Germline V gene sequence: CDR1 MGHRA, CDR2 YSYEKL. Trimming took off 4 bases at V and 2 bases at J, with 12 bases between the two ends. The CDR3 runs 16 residues. The CDR3 protein is CASSPPTRAGANVLTF. The CDR3 region has the DNA TGCGCCAGCAGCCCACCTACTCGGGCTGGGGCCAACGTCCTGACTTTC.

The V gene is TRBV12-3 or TRBV12-4, the J gene TRBJ2-7; 10 positions match TRBD2. The CDR3 sequence is 17 residues long. V was clipped by 3 bases and J by 0 bases; unmatched bases: 8. CDR3 in DNA: TGTGCCAGCAGTTTGAAACTAGCGGGGCCGAGCTCCTACGAGCAGTACTTC. Translation: CASSLKLAGPSSYEQYF.

At least ten counts were recorded for this clonotype. The genes are TRBV20-1 and TRBJ2-5; possible D gene TRBD2, 5 bases. The CDR3 consists of 15 residues. Germline V gene data show CDR1 as DFQATT and CDR2 as SNEGSKA (reference sequence). V shed 6 bases and J shed 2 bases, with 19 bases lying between them. The CDR3 spells CSASQRSTSQETQYF. The DNA of the CDR3 is TGCAGTGCGAGTCAGCGGTCCACCTCACAAGAGACCCAGTACTTC.

This clonotype showed up many times. The J gene is TRBJ1-2, the V gene TRBV28, with 8 bases lining up with TRBD1. This CDR3 comprises 13 residues. Per the germline V gene, CDR1 is MDHEN and CDR2 is SYDVKM. Losses at the gene ends were 3 bases for V and 7 bases for J; bases not matched to a gene: 4. In DNA, the CDR3 is TGTGCCAGCAGTTTCTGGGGACAGGCTGGCTACACCTTC. Translated: CASSFWGQAGYTF.

The rearrangement links TRBV6-5 to TRBJ2-7; no clear D gene. The V and J ends lost 0 bases and 0 bases respectively, with 6 bases between them. CDR3 length: 14 amino acids. The germline V gene has CDR1 MNHEY and CDR2 SVGAGI. CDR3 region: CASSYSLGSYEQYF. The CDR3 nucleotides read TGTGCCAGCAGTTACTCTCTAGGCTCCTACGAGCAGTACTTC.

This clonotype was seen a few times. The chain uses TRBV30 and TRBJ1-3, with unresolved D. The V gene's germline CDR1 is GTSNPN and CDR2 SVGIG (reference sequence). The CDR3 is 13 residues long. The germline V and J ends were trimmed by 0 bases and 0 bases, with 3 bases remaining between them. CDR3 in DNA: TGTGCCTGGAGTGTAATCTCTGGAAACACCATATATTTT. The encoded protein is CAWSVISGNTIYF.

The chain employs TRBV20-1 and TRBJ2-5, with D hard to call. The germline gives CDR1 DFQATT, CDR2 SNEGSKA (reference sequence). The V and J ends lost 6 bases and 0 bases respectively, with 8 bases between them. This CDR3 has 12 amino acids. CDR3 nucleotide sequence: TGCAGTGCGGAACACCACCAAGAGACCCAGTACTTC. Its translation: CSAEHHQETQYF.

This clonotype showed up many times. DNA for the CDR3: TGCGCCAGCAGCTTGGAGGAGGGACGAGCTTTCTTT. This sequence encodes CASSLEEGRAFF. V is TRBV5-1 and J is TRBJ1-1; D perhaps matches TRBD1 (5 bases). CDR1 is SGHRS and CDR2 is YFSETQ in the germline V gene. CDR3 length equals 12 residues. The V end lost 0 bases, the J end lost 10 bases, and 10 bases lay between the germline ends. Variable domain in full (rest from reference TRBV5-1 and TRBJ1-1): KAGVTQTPRYLIKTRGQQVTLSCSPISGHRSVSWYQQTPGQGLQFLFEYFSETQRNKGNFPGRFSGRQFSNSRSEMNVSTLELGDSALYLCASSLEEGRAFFGQGTRLTVV.

The rearrangement links TRBV6-2 or TRBV6-3 to TRBJ1-1; no clear D gene. V was cut by 2 bases and J by 3 bases, with 16 bases left in between. The CDR3 is 16 amino acids. CDR1 MNHEY and CDR2 SVGEGT come from the germline V gene. Written as DNA, the CDR3 is TGTGCCAGCAGTTACACGCCGGGGAGGGCGGACACTGAAGCTTTCTTT. It codes for CASSYTPGRADTEAFF.

Ten or more counts support this clonotype. The V and J genes are TRBV7-2 and TRBJ2-7; TRBD2 aligns across 7 bases. The CDR3 covers 14 residues. V lost 5 bases to trimming and J lost 3 bases; unmatched junction nucleotides: 7. The germline CDR1 and CDR2 sequences are SGHTA and FQGNSA. In nucleotides, the CDR3 is TGTGCCAGCAGCGTGGGGGGGTCAGTCTACGAGCAGTACTTC. It yields the protein CASSVGGSVYEQYF.

In this sample, this clonotype turned up many times. The genes are TRBV7-9 and TRBJ2-4, with D possibly matching TRBD2 (5 bases). The ends were cut back, 5 bases at V and 3 bases at J, with 11 bases in the middle. The length of the CDR3 is 14 residues. Germline CDR1 is SEHNR and CDR2 is FQNEAQ (reference sequence). This CDR3 reads CASSHPRDKNIQYF. The CDR3 DNA reads TGTGCCAGCAGCCACCCGAGGGACAAAAACATTCAGTACTTC.

This clonotype was counted many times. The chain has TRBV5-1 and TRBJ2-7, with a weak D call TRBD1 (6 bases). Germline V gene sequence: CDR1 SGHRS, CDR2 YFSETQ. V lost 3 bases, J lost 2 bases, and 15 bases lay in between. This CDR3 has 15 residues. CDR3 coding DNA: TGCGCCAGCAGCTCGGACAGCCGAACCGCCTACGAGCAGTACTTC. This translates into CASSSDSRTAYEQYF.

This clonotype was detected ten times or more. The V call is TRBV6-6, the J call TRBJ2-7; possibly TRBD1 for D (5 bases). Trimming took off 8 bases at V and 3 bases at J, with 14 bases between the two ends. CDR1 and CDR2 (germline): MNHNY, SVGAGI (reference sequence). This CDR3 contains 13 residues. CDR3 region: CASRDRNLYEQYF. In nucleotides, the CDR3 is TGTGCCAGCCGCGACAGAAACCTCTACGAGCAGTACTTC.

This clonotype was counted many times. The chain has TRBV12-3 or TRBV12-4 and TRBJ1-2; tentatively, D is TRBD1 (6 bases). V lost 6 bases to trimming and J lost 4 bases, with 12 bases between them. This CDR3 contains 13 residues. As DNA, the CDR3 is TGTGCCAGCAGACTACAGGGAAGCTATGGCTACACCTTC. Protein sequence: CASRLQGSYGYTF.

The sample holds many counts of this clonotype. Given a much more abundant clone one base away, this may be a read error. The chain is built from TRBV27 and TRBJ2-7; perhaps TRBD2 as D (6 bases). The germline CDR1 and CDR2 sequences are MNHEY and SMNVEV (reference sequence). The CDR3 covers 14 residues. CDR3 sequence (DNA): TGTGCCAGCAGCTCGAGTAGCGGTTCCTACGAGCAGTGCTTC. Amino acids: CASSSSSGSYEQCF.

This clonotype was recorded many times. The CDR3 DNA reads as TGCAGCGTCCGGACAGGGCCTGGAAACACCATATATTTT. It encodes CSVRTGPGNTIYF. This chain links TRBV29-1 with TRBJ1-3, with 8 bases that match TRBD1. The CDR3 is made up of 13 amino acids. The junction had 3 bases not matched to a gene; V was cut back by 6 bases and J by 2 bases. Germline V CDR1 and CDR2: SQVTM, ANQGSEA.

The table lists this clonotype with many counts. The rearrangement joins TRBV20-1 to TRBJ1-6; D perhaps matches TRBD1 (5 bases). The germline gives CDR1 DFQATT, CDR2 SNEGSKA (reference sequence). The CDR3 totals 14 residues. Deletions cut 4 bases from V and 9 bases from J, with 16 bases between. The CDR3 loop reads CSATRGRQSSPLHF. In nucleotides, the CDR3 is TGCAGTGCTACCCGGGGGAGACAGTCTTCACCCCTCCACTTT.